The 30 T cell receptor beta chains below were found in one sample sequenced in a study of Tregs in tolerant kidney transplant recipients. Some clones are missing from TCRdb's copy, which holds only in-frame ones; the method was immunoSEQ multiplex PCR. The sample includes roughly 15,000 clones, around 80% seen only once; the top ten take approximately 1.7%. The specimen was Tregs from blood, collected before the transplant. The receptor set was obtained from a human donor who received a combined kidney and bone marrow transplant.

V usage is TRBV19 and J usage is TRBJ1-1, with 7 bases lining up with TRBD1. CDR1 and CDR2 (germline): LNHDA, SQIVND (reference sequence). The CDR3 covers 14 residues. V shed 8 bases, J shed 4 bases, and the junction held 10 bases outside the gene matches. In nucleotides, the CDR3 is TGTGCCAGTTCGGCTCAGGGGGTGGGCACTGAAGCTTTCTTT. Protein sequence: CASSAQGVGTEAFF.

This sequence joins TRBV5-1 and TRBJ2-6, with no clear D. Trimming stripped 4 bases from V and 0 bases from J, with 11 bases between. CDR1 and CDR2 (germline): SGHRS, YFSETQ. The CDR3 covers 16 residues. CDR3: CASSSTLSSGANVLTF. CDR3 coding DNA: TGCGCCAGCAGCAGCACCCTTAGCTCTGGGGCCAACGTCCTGACTTTC.

The V gene is TRBV18, the J gene TRBJ2-1; unclear D gene. V lost 1 base and J 0 bases, leaving 13 bases between the germline ends. The CDR3 has 17 residues. Germline CDR1 reads KGHSH; CDR2 reads LQKENI. The CDR3 sequence: CASSPQVGRFSYNEQFF. CDR3 sequence (DNA): TGTGCCAGCTCACCACAAGTGGGCCGATTCTCCTACAATGAGCAGTTCTTC.

CDR3 sequence reads: CASSPGRGYEGTEAFF. For the CDR3, the DNA is TGTGCCAGCAGTCCGGGGCGGGGCTATGAAGGGACTGAAGCTTTCTTT. The gene calls are TRBV28 and TRBJ1-1, with TRBD1 as a possible D gene (5 bases). CDR1 and CDR2 (germline): MDHEN, SYDVKM. With 5 bases removed from V and 5 bases from J, the gap between germline ends came to 21 bases. The length of the CDR3 is 16 residues.

This chain joins TRBV7-2 and TRBJ2-7; 8 nucleotides agree with TRBD2. Per germline, CDR1 SGHTA and CDR2 FQGNSA. The J segment lost 4 bases and the V segment lost 7 bases, leaving 15 bases of the junction unmatched. The CDR3 is made up of 16 amino acids. CDR3 sequence: CASTNRASGGSYEQYF. CDR3 in DNA: TGTGCCAGCACCAATAGGGCCAGCGGGGGCTCTTACGAGCAGTACTTC.

The V call is TRBV9, the J call TRBJ2-1; 7 bases line up with TRBD2. After removal of 4 bases from V and 3 bases from J, the junction contained 7 bases not matched to a gene. Germline V lookup: CDR1 SGDLS, CDR2 YYNGEE. The CDR3 has 15 amino acids. The CDR3 reads CASSKLAGHYNEQFF. The CDR3 nucleotides are TGTGCCAGCAGCAAATTAGCGGGCCACTACAATGAGCAGTTCTTC.

Here the CDR3 reads CASSSAGVLNTEAFF. In DNA form, the CDR3 reads TGTGCCAGCAGTTCGGCCGGGGTTCTTAACACTGAAGCTTTCTTT. The chain uses TRBV5-4 and TRBJ1-1, with no clear D. V lost 5 bases, J lost 2 bases, and 16 bases lay in between. Germline loops: CDR1 SGHNT, CDR2 YYREEE (reference sequence). This CDR3 spans 15 amino acids.

The chain carries TRBV6-1 and TRBJ2-2; TRBD2 agrees at 11 bases. After removal of 3 bases from V and 5 bases from J, the junction contained 5 bases not matched to a gene. The V gene's germline CDR1 is MNHNS and CDR2 SASEGT. The CDR3 contains 16 residues. Here the CDR3 DNA reads TGTGCCAGCAGTGAGATAAGGACTAGCGGGACCGGGGAGCTGTTTTTT. Protein sequence: CASSEIRTSGTGELFF.

The chain joins TRBV28 to TRBJ2-2, with D tentatively TRBD2 (5 bases). With 7 bases removed from V and 3 bases from J, the gap between germline ends came to 18 bases. Germline values: CDR1 MDHEN, CDR2 SYDVKM. The CDR3 runs 16 residues. CDR3 loop: CASNEGSSRYTGELFF. DNA for the CDR3: TGTGCCAGCAATGAGGGTTCGAGTCGCTACACCGGGGAGCTGTTTTTT.

The chain has TRBV9 and TRBJ2-1; D unclear. Germline lookup yields CDR1 SGDLS and CDR2 YYNGEE. CDR3 length: 14 amino acids. V lost 3 bases, J lost 2 bases, and 9 bases lay in between. DNA for the CDR3: TGTGCCAGCAGCGCAATCGGTACCTACAATGAGCAGTTCTTC. This sequence encodes CASSAIGTYNEQFF.

This chain uses TRBV4-3 with TRBJ1-1; 9 positions match TRBD1. J was trimmed by 7 bases and V by 1 base; bases with no gene match: 7. This CDR3 spans 15 amino acids. The germline CDR1 and CDR2 sequences are LGHNA and YSLEER. The CDR3, as DNA: TGCGCCAGCAGCCAAGGCGGGACAGGGTTCGATGAAGCTTTCTTT. Translated: CASSQGGTGFDEAFF.

The chain couples TRBV5-1 to TRBJ2-3; 9 nucleotides line up with TRBD2. This CDR3 is built from 13 residues. J lost 6 bases, V lost 4 bases, and 3 bases had no gene match. Germline V gene data show CDR1 as SGHRS and CDR2 as YFSETQ. The CDR3 DNA follows: TGCGCCAGCAGCCCGACTAGCGGTGATACGCAGTATTTT. Its translation: CASSPTSGDTQYF.

This chain uses TRBV7-9 with TRBJ2-7; TRBD2 matches 12 bases. CDR3 length: 19 amino acids. Germline values: CDR1 SEHNR, CDR2 FQNEAQ (reference sequence). J was trimmed by 4 bases and V by 5 bases; bases with no gene match: 18. CDR3 region: CASSHPGLAGLSRVYEQYF. The CDR3 nucleotides read TGTGCCAGCAGCCACCCGGGACTAGCGGGCCTGTCGCGGGTTTACGAGCAGTACTTC.

This sequence joins TRBV19 and TRBJ2-7; a weak D match, TRBD2 (6 bases). With 3 bases removed from V and 2 bases from J, the gap between germline ends came to 11 bases. The CDR3 consists of 14 residues. Germline CDR1 is LNHDA and CDR2 is SQIVND (reference sequence). The CDR3 loop is CASSIGGETYEQYF. The CDR3, as DNA: TGTGCCAGTAGTATCGGCGGGGAAACCTACGAGCAGTACTTC.

The chain is built from TRBV5-1 and TRBJ1-1, with D uncertain. CDR1 and CDR2 (germline): SGHRS, YFSETQ. V lost 0 bases and J lost 4, with 4 bases in between. This CDR3 spans 12 amino acids. CDR3 coding DNA: TGCGCCAGCAGCTTGGAGAGCACTGAAGCTTTCTTT. It is translated as CASSLESTEAFF.

V gene TRBV19 combines with J gene TRBJ1-5; D perhaps matches TRBD1 (5 bases). This CDR3 is 15 amino acids long. Trimming took off 0 bases at V and 4 bases at J, with 10 bases between the two ends. Germline CDR1 is LNHDA and CDR2 is SQIVND (reference sequence). The CDR3 nucleotides read TGTGCCAGTAGTATAGAACTGGGGGGTAATCAGCCCCAGCATTTT. Protein sequence: CASSIELGGNQPQHF.

This clone was seen only a few times. The chain uses TRBV5-4 and TRBJ1-1, with 11 positions matching TRBD1. Unmatched junction bases numbered 10, after V lost 4 bases and J lost 5 bases. Germline V gives CDR1 SGHNT, CDR2 YYREEE (reference sequence). CDR3 length equals 16 residues. CDR3 nucleotides: TGTGCCAGCAGCCCTAGACCCGGGACAGGGGGAACTGAAGCTTTCTTT. This codes for CASSPRPGTGGTEAFF.

The chain couples TRBV4-1 to TRBJ1-1; tentative D call: TRBD1 (5 bases). Between the trimmed V and J ends, which lost 4 bases and 5 bases, there was a span of 14 bases. CDR1 and CDR2 (germline): MGHRA, YSYEKL. CDR3 length: 14 amino acids. The CDR3 is CASSPAIRGTEAFF. The CDR3 coding sequence is TGCGCCAGCAGCCCGGCCATTAGGGGTACTGAAGCTTTCTTT.

This chain links TRBV9 with TRBJ2-7, with a weak D call TRBD1 (5 bases). Germline-derived CDR1 and CDR2 are SGDLS and YYNGEE. V shed 3 bases and J shed 6 bases, with 7 bases lying between them. The CDR3 extends over 11 amino acids. The CDR3: CASSGGGEQYF. The CDR3 DNA reads TGTGCCAGCAGCGGGGGCGGCGAGCAGTACTTC.

This clone was counted only a few times. The gene calls are TRBV5-4 and TRBJ1-1, with D hard to call. The V end was cut by 2 bases, the J end by 3 bases, with 14 bases between. Germline V gives CDR1 SGHNT, CDR2 YYREEE (reference sequence). The CDR3 length is 15 residues. Here the CDR3 reads CASSLRTRLDTEAFF. CDR3 in DNA: TGTGCCAGCAGCTTAAGGACTCGATTGGACACTGAAGCTTTCTTT.

This clone occurred a few times. The rearrangement joins TRBV2 to TRBJ2-7; tentatively, D is TRBD1 (7 bases). Germline V lookup: CDR1 SNHLY, CDR2 FYNNEI. Trimming left V 6 bases short and J 7 bases short, with 13 bases between. CDR3 length equals 12 residues. The DNA of the CDR3 is TGTGCCAGCAGGGAGACAGGGAGGGAGCAGTACTTC. Amino acid sequence: CASRETGREQYF. The full variable domain, with the rest looked up from reference TRBV2 and TRBJ2-7, is EPEVTQTPSHQVTQMGQEVILRCVPISNHLYFYWYRQILGQKVEFLVSFYNNEISEKSEIFDDQFSVERPDGSNFTLKIRSTKLEDSAMYFCASRETGREQYFGPGTRLTVT.

DNA for the CDR3: TGCGCCAGCAGCTTCCGGGACAGGGTAGGGATGAACACTGAAGCTTTCTTT. It yields the protein CASSFRDRVGMNTEAFF. The rearrangement joins TRBV5-1 to TRBJ1-1, with 9 positions matching TRBD1. The CDR3 extends over 17 amino acids. Unmatched junction bases numbered 8, after V lost 2 bases and J lost 0 bases. The V gene's germline CDR1 is SGHRS and CDR2 YFSETQ. The variable domain in full, with the rest retrieved from reference TRBV5-1 and TRBJ1-1, is KAGVTQTPRYLIKTRGQQVTLSCSPISGHRSVSWYQQTPGQGLQFLFEYFSETQRNKGNFPGRFSGRQFSNSRSEMNVSTLELGDSALYLCASSFRDRVGMNTEAFFGQGTRLTVV.

This chain connects TRBV5-1 to TRBJ1-2; D is ambiguous. CDR3 size: 12 residues. V was clipped by 1 base and J by 6 bases, with 7 bases between them. The germline V gene encodes CDR1 SGHRS and CDR2 YFSETQ. The CDR3 reads CASSLTRDGYTF. The CDR3, as DNA: TGCGCCAGCAGCTTGACGAGGGATGGCTACACCTTC.

The chain links TRBV10-1 to TRBJ2-7; D is possibly TRBD2 (5 bases). Germline V gives CDR1 WNHNN, CDR2 SYGVQD (reference sequence). The length of the CDR3 is 13 residues. The V end was cut by 2 bases, the J end by 7 bases, with 12 bases between. CDR3 in amino acids: CASSEGGVGEQYF. The CDR3 DNA sequence: TGCGCCAGCAGTGAGGGAGGAGTGGGGGAGCAGTACTTC.

This chain joins TRBV5-1 and TRBJ2-7; TRBD2 agrees at 11 bases. Trimming removed 3 bases from V and 5 bases from J; junction bases left unmatched: 16. The CDR3 is 18 residues long. The germline V gene encodes CDR1 SGHRS and CDR2 YFSETQ. Written as DNA, the CDR3 is TGCGCCAGCAGCTCGAAAAGTATAGCGGGGGGGCTTGCAAACGAGCAGTACTTC. Its protein is CASSSKSIAGGLANEQYF.

The rearrangement links TRBV4-1 to TRBJ2-2, with TRBD2 matching 7 bases. Germline lookup yields CDR1 MGHRA and CDR2 YSYEKL. CDR3 length equals 15 residues. V lost 3 bases, J lost 5 bases, and 6 bases stayed unmatched. The CDR3 DNA is TGCGCCAGCAGCCAGCCGACTAGCAAAACCGGGGAGCTGTTTTTT. As protein: CASSQPTSKTGELFF.

A note on this clone: One junction end disagrees with the germline gene, perhaps due to a read error. The chain combines TRBV9 with TRBJ1-1; 12 bases align to TRBD1. The germline CDR1 and CDR2 sequences are SGDLS and YYNGEE. CDR3 length: 13 residues. CDR3 in amino acids: CASSGPGTGGPNF. The CDR3 region has the DNA TGTGCCAGCAGCGGGCCCGGGACAGGGGGCCCTAATTTT.

The chain recombines TRBV30 with TRBJ1-2, with 9 positions matching TRBD1. The V gene end was trimmed by 3 bases and the J gene end by 9 bases; junction bases not matched to a gene: 17. Germline CDR1 GTSNPN, CDR2 SVGIG (reference sequence). The CDR3 covers 16 residues. The CDR3 coding sequence is TGTGCCTGGAGGATGTGGGGGGGACAGGGAGGTCTGAGCTACACCTTC. This codes for CAWRMWGGQGGLSYTF.

V is TRBV5-1 and J is TRBJ2-3, with a possible D match to TRBD1 (5 bases). CDR3 length: 15 amino acids. Germline V gene data show CDR1 as SGHRS and CDR2 as YFSETQ. The V end was cut by 4 bases, the J end by 0 bases, with 12 bases between. The CDR3 is CASSAQTVSTDTQYF. In nucleotides, the CDR3 is TGCGCCAGCAGCGCTCAGACAGTTAGCACAGATACGCAGTATTTT.

This clone appeared a few times. The rearrangement links TRBV6-5 to TRBJ1-1, with a tentative D call TRBD1 (6 bases). Trimming took off 6 bases at V and 6 bases at J, with 14 bases between the two ends. CDR1 MNHEY and CDR2 SVGAGI come from the germline V gene. The CDR3 is 13 amino acids. The CDR3 DNA is TGTGCCAGCAGCTCCACAGGGCGCGCTGAAGCTTTCTTT. It is translated as CASSSTGRAEAFF.